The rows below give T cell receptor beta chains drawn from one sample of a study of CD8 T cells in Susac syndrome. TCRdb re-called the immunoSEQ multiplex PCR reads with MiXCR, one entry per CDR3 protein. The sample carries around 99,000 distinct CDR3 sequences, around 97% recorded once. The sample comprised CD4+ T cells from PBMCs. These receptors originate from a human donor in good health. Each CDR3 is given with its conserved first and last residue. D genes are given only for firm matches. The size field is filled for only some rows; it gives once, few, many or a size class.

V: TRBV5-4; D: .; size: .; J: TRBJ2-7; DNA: TGTGCCAGCAGCTCGAGGGCCGGTGGCGAGCAGTACTTC; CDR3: CASSSRAGGEQYF
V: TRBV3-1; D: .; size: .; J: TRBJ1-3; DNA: TGTGCCAGCAGCCTCGGGCCAGGCAATGGAAACACCATATATTTT; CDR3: CASSLGPGNGNTIYF
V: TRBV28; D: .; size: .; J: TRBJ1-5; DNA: TGTGCCAGCAGTAGGGGTTACAATCAGCCCCAGCATTTT; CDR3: CASSRGYNQPQHF
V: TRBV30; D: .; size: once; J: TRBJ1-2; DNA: TGTGCCTGGACATGGGGGACCTATGGCTACACCTTC; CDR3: CAWTWGTYGYTF
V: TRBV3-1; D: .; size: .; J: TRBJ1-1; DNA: TGTGCCAGCAGCCAAGCGCGTTCTGCTGAAGCTTTCTTT; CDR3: CASSQARSAEAFF
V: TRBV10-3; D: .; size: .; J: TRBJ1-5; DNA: TGTGCCATCAGTGAGTCGAGGGGTAGCAATCAGCCCCAGCATTTT; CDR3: CAISESRGSNQPQHF
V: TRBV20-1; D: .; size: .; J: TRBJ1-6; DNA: TGCAGTGCTTCTGTTTCTGGGGCGCGGGATTCACCCCTCCACTTT; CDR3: CSASVSGARDSPLHF
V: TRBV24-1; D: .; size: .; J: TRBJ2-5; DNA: TGTGCCACCAGTGCTGCAGGAACCCAAGAGACCCAGTACTTC; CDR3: CATSAAGTQETQYF
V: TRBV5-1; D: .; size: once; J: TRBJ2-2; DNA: TGCGCCAGCAGTAGGGCACCAACGAACACCGGGGAGCTGTTTTTT; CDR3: CASSRAPTNTGELFF
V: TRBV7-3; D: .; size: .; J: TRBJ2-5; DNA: TGTGCCAGCAGCCCCTCGGCAGGGAGTAGAGAGACCCAGTACTTC; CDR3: CASSPSAGSRETQYF
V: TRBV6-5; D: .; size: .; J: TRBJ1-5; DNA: TGTGCCAGCAGTTACTCGGACGGTTATCAGCCCCAGCATTTT; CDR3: CASSYSDGYQPQHF
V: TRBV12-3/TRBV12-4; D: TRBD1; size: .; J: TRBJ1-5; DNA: TGTGCCAGCAGTAAGACAGGGGCGCGGTATCAGCCCCAGCATTTT; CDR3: CASSKTGARYQPQHF
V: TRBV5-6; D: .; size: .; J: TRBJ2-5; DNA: TGTGCCAGCAGCTTTTCGACGGGACAAGAGACCCAGTACTTC; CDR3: CASSFSTGQETQYF
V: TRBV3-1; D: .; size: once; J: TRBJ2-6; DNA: TGTGCCAGCAGCCAAGGGACCGTTTCCTCTGGGGCCAACGTCCTGACTTTC; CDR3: CASSQGTVSSGANVLTF
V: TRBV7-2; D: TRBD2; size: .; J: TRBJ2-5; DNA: TGTGCCAGCAGCCGCTCTAGCGGGGGGGCCCAAGAGACCCAGTACTTC; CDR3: CASSRSSGGAQETQYF
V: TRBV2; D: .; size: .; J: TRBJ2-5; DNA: TGTGCCAGCAGTGACTACCGGGACCCCCTTTTGGGCGAGACCCAGTACTTC; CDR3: CASSDYRDPLLGETQYF
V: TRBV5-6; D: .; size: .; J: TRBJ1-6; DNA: TGTGCCAGCAGCGCCGGGAGGGTGAGCTTTAATTCACCCCTCCACTTT; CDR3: CASSAGRVSFNSPLHF
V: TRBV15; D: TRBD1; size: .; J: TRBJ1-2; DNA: TGTGCCACCAGCAGAGTTCGGCTGACAGGGAGGGACTATGGCTACACCTTC; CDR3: CATSRVRLTGRDYGYTF
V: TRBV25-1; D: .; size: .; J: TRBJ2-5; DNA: TGTGCCAGCAGTGACCCCGCAGGGTACCAAGAGACCCAGTACTTC; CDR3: CASSDPAGYQETQYF
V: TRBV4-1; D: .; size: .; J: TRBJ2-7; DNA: TGCGCCAGCAGCCAAGATCAAGGCCCTCAGCGCGAGCAGTACTTC; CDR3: CASSQDQGPQREQYF
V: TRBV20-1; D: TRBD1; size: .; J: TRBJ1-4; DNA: TGCAGTGTAGAAGGACAGGGGGAAGAAAAACTGTTTTTT; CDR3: CSVEGQGEEKLFF
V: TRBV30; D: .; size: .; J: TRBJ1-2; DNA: TGTGCCTGGAGTGTAGGAGGATCCGGCTATGGCTACACCTTC; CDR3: CAWSVGGSGYGYTF
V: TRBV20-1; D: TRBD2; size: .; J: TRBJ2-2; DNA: TGCAGTGCTAGGGCTAGCGGGAGGGACACCGGGGAGCTGTTTTTT; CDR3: CSARASGRDTGELFF
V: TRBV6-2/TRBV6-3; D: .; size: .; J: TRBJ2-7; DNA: TGTGCCAGCAGTCTATGGGGGGAGCAGTACTTC; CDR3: CASSLWGEQYF
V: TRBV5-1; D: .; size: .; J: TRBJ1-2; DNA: TGCGCCAGCAGTTTCGGGGACGAGCTAAACTATGGCTACACCTTC; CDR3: CASSFGDELNYGYTF
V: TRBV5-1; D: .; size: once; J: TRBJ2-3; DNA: TGCGCCAGCAGCTTGGGTTTAACAACCACAGATACGCAGTATTTT; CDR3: CASSLGLTTTDTQYF
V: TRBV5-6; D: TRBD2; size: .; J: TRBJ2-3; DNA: TGTGCCAGCAGCTTGTGGACTAGCGGGAGCGCAGATACGCAGTATTTT; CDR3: CASSLWTSGSADTQYF
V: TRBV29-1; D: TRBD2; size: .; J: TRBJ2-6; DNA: TGCAGCGTTGAAAGGCTAGCGGGAGCTCCCGGGGCCAACGTCCTGACTTTC; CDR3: CSVERLAGAPGANVLTF
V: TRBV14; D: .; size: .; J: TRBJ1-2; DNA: TGTGCCAGCAGCCAAAGGACCCCCCGAGGGGAACATGGCTACACCTTC; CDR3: CASSQRTPRGEHGYTF
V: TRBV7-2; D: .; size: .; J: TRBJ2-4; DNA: TGTGCCAGCAGCACAGAACCCGGGGCAGGGGGGCTTCAGTACTTC; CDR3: CASSTEPGAGGLQYF
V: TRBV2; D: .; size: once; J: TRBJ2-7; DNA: TGTGCCAGCACCCAGGGGGGACTAGTGAGGATCGAGCAGTACTTC; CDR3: CASTQGGLVRIEQYF
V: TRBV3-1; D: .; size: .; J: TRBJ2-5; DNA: TGTGCCAGCAGCCCCAGGGACCGTCCCCAAGAGACCCAGTACTTC; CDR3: CASSPRDRPQETQYF
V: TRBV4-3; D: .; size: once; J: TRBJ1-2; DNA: TGCGCCAGCAGCCAAGTTAAGGGGGAGGATGGCTACACCTTC; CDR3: CASSQVKGEDGYTF
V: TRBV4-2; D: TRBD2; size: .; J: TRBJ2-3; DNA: TGTGCCAGCAGCCAAGATTTAGCGGGATACACAGATACGCAGTATTTT; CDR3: CASSQDLAGYTDTQYF
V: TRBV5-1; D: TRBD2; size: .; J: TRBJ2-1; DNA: TGCGCCAGCAGCTTGGATAGGGGACTAGCGGGGGGTCACAATGAGCAGTTCTTC; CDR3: CASSLDRGLAGGHNEQFF
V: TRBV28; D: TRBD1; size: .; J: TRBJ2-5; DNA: TGTGCCAGCAGTTTTGGGGACAGGGGACAGACCCAGTACTTC; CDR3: CASSFGDRGQTQYF
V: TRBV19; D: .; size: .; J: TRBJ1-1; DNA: TGTGCCAGTCGCCGGGACACCGTCATGAACACTGAAGCTTTCTTT; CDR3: CASRRDTVMNTEAFF
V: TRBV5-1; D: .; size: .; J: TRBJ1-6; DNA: TGCGCCAGCAGCTTGGAGGGATCCTATAATTCACCCCTCCACTTT; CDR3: CASSLEGSYNSPLHF
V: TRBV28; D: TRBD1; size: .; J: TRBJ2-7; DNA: TGTGCCAGCAGTTCGCCTACGACAGGGTCTACCTACGAGCAGTACTTC; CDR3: CASSSPTTGSTYEQYF
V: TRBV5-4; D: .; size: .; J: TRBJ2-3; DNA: TGTGCCAGCAGCCTCCCGGGAGATACGCAGTATTTT; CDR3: CASSLPGDTQYF
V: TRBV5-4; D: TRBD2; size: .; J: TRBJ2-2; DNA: TGTGCCAGCAGCTGGGCCCTAGCGGGAGACACCGGGGAGCTGTTTTTT; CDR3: CASSWALAGDTGELFF
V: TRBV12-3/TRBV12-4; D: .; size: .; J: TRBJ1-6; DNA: TGTGCCAGCAGGCCCGGGACCAATTCACCCCTCCACTTT; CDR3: CASRPGTNSPLHF
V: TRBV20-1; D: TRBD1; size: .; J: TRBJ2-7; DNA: TGCAGTGCTACAACCGACAGGGGTTACGAGCAGTACTTC; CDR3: CSATTDRGYEQYF
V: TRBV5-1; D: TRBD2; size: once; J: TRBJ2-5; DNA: TGCGCCAGCAGCTTGGGGGCGGGGGGACTCCAAGAGACCCAGTACTTC; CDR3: CASSLGAGGLQETQYF
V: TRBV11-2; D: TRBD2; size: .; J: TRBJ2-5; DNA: TGTGCCAGCAGCTACACTAGCGCGAAAGAGACCCAGTACTTC; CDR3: CASSYTSAKETQYF
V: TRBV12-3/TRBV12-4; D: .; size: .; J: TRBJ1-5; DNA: TGTGCCAGCAGCCCCCCATCGGGGGTCAATCAGCCCCAGCATTTT; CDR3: CASSPPSGVNQPQHF
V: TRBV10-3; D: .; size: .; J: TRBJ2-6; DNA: TGTGCCATCAGTGCGGGGGTAGCTGGGGCCAACGTCCTGACTTTC; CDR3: CAISAGVAGANVLTF
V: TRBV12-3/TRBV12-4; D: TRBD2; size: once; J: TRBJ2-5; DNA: TGTGCCAGCAGTTTCACGCGGGGGGCCCAAGAGACCCAGTACTTC; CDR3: CASSFTRGAQETQYF
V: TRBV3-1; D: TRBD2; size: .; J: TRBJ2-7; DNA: TGTGCCAGCAGCTATACTAGCGGGAACTACGAGCAGTACTTC; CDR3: CASSYTSGNYEQYF
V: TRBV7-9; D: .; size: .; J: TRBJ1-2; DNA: TGTGCCAGCGGCTTGGATGGCTACACCTTC; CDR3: CASGLDGYTF
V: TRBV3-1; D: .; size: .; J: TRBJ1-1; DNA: TGTGCCAGCAGCCAAAATCAGGGAACTGAAGCTTTCTTT; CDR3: CASSQNQGTEAFF